Reported below is one TCR beta chain. Its antigen remains unidentified. The CDR3 extends over 12 amino acids. Germline V gene sequence: CDR1 SQVTM, CDR2 ANQGSEA. V gave up 4 bases and J gave up 13 bases; unmatched junction bases: 11. The entry originates in a study of blood T cells in healthy people across ages. There were at least 5.5 micrograms of total RNA extracted from every sample. With a J-beta primer mix and a sample-barcoded 5' primer, a second PCR ran about 7 to 11 cycles. TCRdb recomputed calls from the 5' RACE reads with MiXCR, one row per CDR3 protein. Found here are nearly 800,000 distinct CDR3 sequences, about 25% of them singletons; the top ten hold more than 3%. Whole-study findings and limits: Measured against age, TCR beta diversity per million T cells decreased in a roughly linear manner.

The data also belong to a second study, concerning T cells of mothers and their children.

V is TRBV29-1 and J is TRBJ1-2, with 8 bases that match TRBD1. The clonotype comes from a boy aged 5-17 years in good health. What was sequenced was blood. This CDR3 reads CSVASGQGPATF. CDR3 in DNA: TGCAGCGTTGCTAGCGGACAGGGACCAGCCACCTTC.